The entry below gives a single TCR beta chain sequence along with its context. The clone's antigen remains unknown. Base qualities are not at hand, and no much larger clone is one base apart. This sample is drawn from a study of T-cell memory formation after mild COVID-19 (dated by TCRdb to about 2021). A note on the overall study: TCR sequence clusters from the two donors were largely donor specific. T-cell clones expanding and contracting after mild COVID-19 in a couple of donors were tracked by longitudinal TCRalpha and TCRbeta repertoire sequencing. Two young, previously healthy adult volunteers, one female and one male, were included in the cohort.

The junction shows trimming of 4 bases on V and 2 bases on J, and the gene matches do not reach 9 bases of it. CDR1 and CDR2, looked up from the germline V gene, are SGHRS and YFSETQ. The CDR3 runs 16 residues from the cysteine to the phenylalanine. CDR3 DNA is the only sequence kept; it has 48 bases, read in frame from the first base. On the study overall, not on this receptor specifically: Contracting CD4+ clones were located mainly in the CM and EM memory subsets, whereas CD8+ clones were found to be enriched in EMRA. Some responding clones were detected in pre-infection memory, suggesting pre-existing cross-reactive memory T cells joined the SARS-CoV-2 response. Clones that contracted from day 15 to 85 showed balanced CD4/CD8 phenotypes, whereas a second wave of clones that expanded from day 15 to 37 leaned towards CD4+. Only two mild cases were covered by the study, and larger cohorts that include severe cases with pre-infection samples were considered necessary. SARS-CoV-2 specificity was not confirmed for the second-wave clones peaking on day 37.

Ficoll-Paque density gradient centrifugation was the method used to isolate PBMCs. These reads were obtained on an Illumina NovaSeq 6000. TCRalpha and TCRbeta cDNA libraries were constructed by 5'RACE with constant-segment primers, with sample barcodes and unique molecular identifiers being introduced. Trizol reagent was used to extract RNA from every sample. Libraries were amplified in two PCR steps, with a second sample barcode and Illumina TruSeq adapters added in the second step. The libraries were sequenced on an Illumina NovaSeq using 2 x 150 bp paired-end reads. The paper's processing steps were these. With migec v1.2.7, reads were demultiplexed and then collapsed into UMI-guided consensus sequences. Using mixcr v2.1.11, UMI consensuses were aligned to TRA and TRB V and J templates and then assembled into clonotypes. Clonotypes were classified as expanded or contracted when called significant by both edgeR and NoisET, with noise models trained on biological replicates. edgeR calls used a false discovery rate-adjusted p below 0.01 and a log2 fold-change threshold of 1. As an exploratory analysis of dynamics, PCA with hierarchical clustering was applied to max-normalized trajectories of the 1000 most abundant clonotypes. The CD4 or CD8 phenotype of responding clones was assigned using the separately sequenced CD4+ and CD8+ repertoires. Starting from the raw public reads, TCRdb applied fastp trimming at Q25, assembled clones with MiXCR and retained in-frame beta chains. Entries are consolidated by CDR3 protein sequence, retaining the most common genes and DNA. None of the V and J calls come from the authors' own analysis; TCRdb made them. The sample contains nearly 110,000 distinct CDR3 sequences, approximately 15% of them found a single time. The ten largest clones take up less than 40% of the sample.

The chain couples TRBV5-1 to TRBJ2-3; 8 junctional bases match TRBD2. Sequences were obtained from PBMCs or a T cell subset sorted from them (not recorded which). This TCR was recovered from a young man who had mild COVID-19 (a few samples of this study predate the infection). The sample titles of this study are shuffled in the database, so cell type and time point are left out; the donor was told from shared clones. Here the CDR3 is given as CASSPGGGGLTDTQYF. In nucleotide form, the sequence is TGCGCCAGCAGCCCCGGGGGCGGGGGGCTCACAGATACGCAGTATTTT.